Below, 9 T cell receptor beta chains from the same sample are listed, as sequenced in a study of T-cell memory formation after mild COVID-19. TCRdb reprocessed the 5' RACE reads via MiXCR and lists one record per CDR3 protein. This table has approximately 430,000 distinct CDR3 sequences, 23% appearing once. Material for sequencing was PBMCs or a T cell subset sorted from them (not recorded which). The receptors derive from an adult woman who had mild COVID-19 (a few samples of this study predate the infection). Cell type and time point are not known.

The chain is built from TRBV7-2 and TRBJ2-1; TRBD1 matches 11 bases. Germline V lookup: CDR1 SGHTA, CDR2 FQGNSA. The CDR3 has 16 residues. The V and J ends lost 4 bases and 3 bases, in that order; junction bases with no gene match: 5. The DNA for the CDR3 is TGTGCCAGCAGCTGGGAGGGGACAGGGGGCTACAATGAGCAGTTCTTC. It is translated as CASSWEGTGGYNEQFF. The whole variable domain, remainder taken from reference TRBV7-2 and TRBJ2-1, is GAGVSQSPSNKVTEKGKDVELRCDPISGHTALYWYRQSLGQGLEFLIYFQGNSAPDKSGLPSDRFSAERTGGSVSTLTIQRTQQEDSAVYLCASSWEGTGGYNEQFFGPGTRLTVL.

The V call is TRBV13, the J call TRBJ1-3, with 8 bases fitting TRBD1. Germline trimming cut 3 bases from V and 2 bases from J; bases unmatched to any gene: 6. CDR3 length equals 16 residues. Per the germline V gene, CDR1 is PRHDT and CDR2 is FYEKMQ (reference sequence). DNA of the CDR3: TGTGCCAGCAGCTTTAGGCCACAGGGGGCTGGAAACACCATATATTTT. Its translation is CASSFRPQGAGNTIYF.

The chain has TRBV6-6 and TRBJ1-4, with 7 bases identical to TRBD1. The length of the CDR3 is 14 residues. Unmatched junction bases numbered 8, after V lost 6 bases and J lost 7 bases. CDR1 is MNHNY and CDR2 is SVGAGI in the germline V gene (reference sequence). CDR3 sequence reads: CASRRTGSGEKLFF. The CDR3 nucleotides read TGTGCCAGCAGGAGGACAGGCTCCGGTGAAAAACTGTTTTTT.

This clonotype was detected only a few times. This rearrangement joins TRBV6-5 to TRBJ2-1; 9 nucleotides agree with TRBD2. Losses at the gene ends were 5 bases for V and 4 bases for J; bases not matched to a gene: 15. This CDR3 has 18 residues. The germline V gene has CDR1 MNHEY and CDR2 SVGAGI. The CDR3, as DNA: TGTGCCAGCAGTACAACCGGATCCGTAGCGGGAGAATACAATGAGCAGTTCTTC. It translates to CASSTTGSVAGEYNEQFF.

Here the CDR3 DNA reads TGTGCCAGCAGCTTAGGGGGACCAGGTACGGCCCTCTATGGCTACACCTTC. Residues: CASSLGGPGTALYGYTF. This chain connects TRBV7-9 to TRBJ1-2; TRBD1 is a possible D gene (5 bases). The CDR3 is made up of 17 amino acids. CDR1 is SEHNR and CDR2 is FQNEAQ in the germline V gene (reference sequence). Deletions cut 1 base from V and 4 bases from J, with 19 bases between.

This clonotype was counted at least ten times. This sequence joins TRBV7-8 and TRBJ2-1; TRBD1 matches at 10 bases. This CDR3 has 14 amino acids. CDR1 and CDR2 from the germline V gene are SGHVS and FQNEAQ. The V gene end was trimmed by 5 bases and the J gene end by 8 bases; junction bases not matched to a gene: 6. CDR3 sequence: CASSAGTGVDEQFF. DNA for the CDR3: TGTGCCAGCAGCGCCGGGACAGGGGTGGATGAGCAGTTCTTC.

This clonotype was seen a few times. The genes are TRBV7-9 and TRBJ2-4; D is unresolved. The CDR3 sequence is 17 residues long. V lost 3 bases and J 6 bases, leaving 21 bases between the germline ends. The V gene's germline CDR1 is SEHNR and CDR2 FQNEAQ (reference sequence). The CDR3 DNA is TGTGCCAGCAGCTTCCTTTCCGGGCCCAAGCCGAGAAACATTCAGTACTTC. Translating it yields CASSFLSGPKPRNIQYF.

This clonotype came up a few times. J is TRBJ1-6 and V is TRBV6-5, with 7 bases fitting TRBD1. CDR3 size: 15 residues. CDR1 is MNHEY and CDR2 is SVGAGI in the germline V gene. Losses at the gene ends were 5 bases for V and 4 bases for J; bases not matched to a gene: 5. The CDR3 DNA sequence: TGTGCCAGCAGTCAGACAGGGTCTTATAATTCACCCCTCCACTTT. Translating gives CASSQTGSYNSPLHF.

The rearrangement links TRBV5-4 to TRBJ2-1, with D maybe TRBD2 (5 bases). V lost 3 bases, J lost 7 bases, and 14 bases lay in between. The V gene's germline CDR1 is SGHNT and CDR2 YYREEE (reference sequence). This CDR3 has 14 amino acids. CDR3 nucleotide sequence: TGTGCCAGCAGCTCCGCGGGTAGCGTGAATGAGCAGTTCTTC. Translating it yields CASSSAGSVNEQFF.